This note documents a single T cell receptor (beta chain) sequence. Its antigen is unknown. The sample is drawn from a study of T cell responses to AZD1222 COVID-19 vaccine. Study observations and caveats: Regions 160-218 and 743-854 held dominance among vaccine-associated CD4 TCRs, which spanned spike.

The method was immunoSEQ multiplex PCR; TCRdb's version includes in-frame clones alone and lacks a portion of them. There are fewer than 90,000 clones in the sample; approximately 86% occur only once, and less than 6.5% lies in the top ten. The CDR3 runs to 13 residues. The V and J ends lost 0 bases and 2 bases respectively, with 4 bases between them. Germline CDR1 is LNHNV and CDR2 is YYDKDF (reference sequence). The sequence was obtained from an adult who received the AZD1222 COVID-19 vaccine. The chain links TRBV15 to TRBJ2-5; D remains ambiguous. Sequencing was performed on peripheral blood, taken 28 days after the second AZD1222 dose. DNA for the CDR3: TGTGCCACCAGCAGAGATCTTCAAGAGACCCAGTACTTC. Translated, it gives CATSRDLQETQYF.